What follows describes a single TCR beta chain. The sample belongs to a study of blood T cell repertoires in COVID-19. Profiled with immunoSEQ multiplex PCR; TCRdb holds only in-frame clones, not every one. The sample yields 25,000 to 35,000 clones, about 91% seen once. The length of the CDR3 is 14 residues. The germline gives CDR1 ENHRY, CDR2 SYGVKD. V trimming: 10 bases; J trimming: 3 bases; junction bases outside the gene matches: 5. The clonotype originates from a man aged 50 to 60 with active COVID-19. V and J are TRBV10-3 and TRBJ2-1, with 11 bases fitting TRBD1. What was sequenced was peripheral blood. The chain's CDR3 is CATTGTGGYNEQFF. Written as DNA, the CDR3 is TGTGCCACTACTGGGACAGGGGGCTACAATGAGCAGTTCTTC.